Listed here are 32 T cell receptor beta chains from one sample, sequenced in a study of cytomegalovirus exposure and HLA in healthy donors. PCR primers comprised 60 Vbeta and 13 Jbeta primers. Profiled with immunoSEQ multiplex PCR; TCRdb holds only in-frame clones, not every one. The table lists under 95,000 clones, around four fifths of them singletons. Sequencing was done on a sample of PBMCs. The receptors shown here come from a boy younger than 18 in good health and CMV-seronegative.

The DNA for the CDR3 is TGTGCCAGCAGGGGCACCTACAATGAGCAGTTCTTC. It translates to CASRGTYNEQFF. The chain recombines TRBV28 with TRBJ2-1; D is uncertain. With 6 bases removed from V and 2 bases from J, the gap between germline ends came to 5 bases. The germline V gene has CDR1 MDHEN and CDR2 SYDVKM. The CDR3 extends over 12 amino acids.

The chain carries TRBV30 and TRBJ1-2; D is unresolved. Deletions cut 2 bases from V and 3 bases from J, with 10 bases between. The CDR3 covers 13 residues. Germline V CDR1 and CDR2: GTSNPN, SVGIG (reference sequence). CDR3 sequence (DNA): TGTGCCTGGAGTCCAGGTAAAGACTATGGCTACACCTTC. Translated, it gives CAWSPGKDYGYTF.

The CDR3 spells CASSLPGQGNTEAFF. The CDR3 nucleotides are TGTGCCAGCAGTCTCCCGGGACAGGGGAACACTGAAGCTTTCTTT. The chain employs TRBV6-6 and TRBJ1-1; 9 bases map to TRBD1. The CDR3 runs to 15 residues. Trimming cost V 5 bases and J 1 base; bases outside gene matches: 5. The germline V gene encodes CDR1 MNHNY and CDR2 SVGAGI (reference sequence).

The chain employs TRBV7-6 and TRBJ2-1; 7 positions match TRBD2. The junction had 17 bases not matched to a gene; V was cut back by 2 bases and J by 7 bases. The germline gives CDR1 SGHVS, CDR2 FNYEAQ. The CDR3 runs 18 residues. CDR3 in DNA: TGTGCCAGCAGCTTAAATTTCAAAGAGCGGGGACTCCTAAATGAGCAGTTCTTC. It is translated as CASSLNFKERGLLNEQFF.

The chain employs TRBV28 and TRBJ2-7, with 7 bases identical to TRBD2. The CDR3 sequence is 13 residues long. V dropped 3 bases and J dropped 5; count of bases not matched to a gene: 4. Looked up from germline, CDR1 is MDHEN and CDR2 is SYDVKM. The CDR3 spells CASSFGSGDEQYF. The CDR3 DNA follows: TGTGCCAGCAGTTTCGGGAGCGGGGACGAGCAGTACTTC.

This chain links TRBV7-9 with TRBJ1-6; 9 bases match TRBD1. Germline values: CDR1 SEHNR, CDR2 FQNEAQ (reference sequence). The CDR3 length is 14 residues. V shed 5 bases and J 9 bases; nucleotides not matched to a gene: 5. CDR3 amino acids: CASSRDRVGSPLHF. Written as DNA, the CDR3 is TGTGCCAGCAGCCGGGACAGGGTGGGTTCACCCCTCCACTTT. Full variable domain (rest looked up from reference TRBV7-9 and TRBJ1-6): DTGVSQNPRHKITKRGQNVTFRCDPISEHNRLYWYRQTLGQGPEFLTYFQNEAQLEKSRLLSDRFSAERPKGSFSTLEIQRTEQGDSAMYLCASSRDRVGSPLHFGNGTRLTVT.

The CDR3 spells CASSVDGNSNQPQHF. The CDR3 DNA is TGTGCCAGCAGCGTAGACGGGAATAGCAATCAGCCCCAGCATTTT. The chain has TRBV9 and TRBJ1-5; D is ambiguous. Germline V gene lookup returns CDR1 SGDLS and CDR2 YYNGEE. The CDR3 contains 15 residues. V gave up 0 bases and J gave up 0 bases, with 7 bases separating them.

J is TRBJ2-1 and V is TRBV29-1; D is uncertain. The CDR3 extends over 11 amino acids. Germline V gene data show CDR1 as SQVTM and CDR2 as ANQGSEA. V lost 3 bases and J 10 bases, leaving 10 bases between the germline ends. In nucleotides, the CDR3 is TGCAGCGTTGACGGTCCCGCGGAGCAGTTCTTC. Encoded protein: CSVDGPAEQFF.

This clone showed up just a few times. The chain carries TRBV5-6 and TRBJ1-1; D unclear. Germline CDR1 reads SGHDT; CDR2 reads YYEEEE. This CDR3 comprises 13 residues. The V gene lost 4 bases and the J gene lost 2 bases, with 9 bases spanning the gap. This CDR3 is CASSLEYNTEAFF. CDR3 coding DNA: TGTGCCAGCAGCCTAGAATATAACACTGAAGCTTTCTTT.

The chain joins TRBV4-3 to TRBJ2-1; D might be TRBD1 (5 bases). CDR3 length: 16 residues. CDR1 and CDR2 (germline): LGHNA, YSLEER. V shed 0 bases and J shed 0 bases, with 9 bases lying between them. The CDR3 reads CASSQDRQPSYNEQFF. The CDR3 DNA reads TGCGCCAGCAGCCAAGATCGACAGCCCTCCTACAATGAGCAGTTCTTC.

For this clone: Sequence at one end of the junction differs from germline and may be a read error. The DNA of the CDR3 is TGTGCCAGCAGTGAGGTGGACAGGGAAAGAGTCTTT. This translates into CASSEVDRERVF. The chain recombines TRBV2 with TRBJ1-1, with 8 bases identical to TRBD1. CDR1 is SNHLY and CDR2 is FYNNEI in the germline V gene. CDR3 length: 12 residues.

The CDR3 DNA follows: TGCGCCAGCAGCCGTCGTGGGGGGGACGACGAGCAGTACTTC. Translated: CASSRRGGDDEQYF. This chain joins TRBV4-1 and TRBJ2-7; 7 positions match TRBD2. The CDR3 contains 14 residues. The V gene's germline CDR1 is MGHRA and CDR2 YSYEKL. V shed 4 bases, J shed 5 bases, and the junction held 8 bases outside the gene matches.

The chain couples TRBV7-9 to TRBJ2-3; 8 bases are a match to TRBD2. The CDR3 extends over 15 amino acids. Unmatched junction bases numbered 8, after V lost 5 bases and J lost 4 bases. Per germline, CDR1 SEHNR and CDR2 FQNEAQ (reference sequence). The CDR3 spells CASSQGLAKADTQYF. The CDR3 nucleotides are TGTGCCAGCAGCCAAGGACTAGCTAAGGCAGATACGCAGTATTTT.

This clone was recorded only once. The chain carries TRBV12-5 and TRBJ2-1; 10 nucleotides align to TRBD1. With V trimmed by 6 bases and J by 4 bases, 6 bases remained unmatched. Germline assignment: CDR1 LGHNT and CDR2 FRNRAP. The CDR3 sequence is 15 residues long. The CDR3 sequence: CASGPGQGLYNEQFF. CDR3 DNA: TGTGCTAGTGGCCCGGGACAGGGGCTATACAATGAGCAGTTCTTC.

This rearrangement joins TRBV7-9 to TRBJ2-7, with 9 bases fitting TRBD1. Germline V gives CDR1 SEHNR, CDR2 FQNEAQ (reference sequence). J lost 3 bases, V lost 3 bases, and 6 bases had no gene match. The CDR3 covers 15 residues. In DNA, the CDR3 is TGTGCCAGCAGCTTCGCACAGGGGGCCAGCTACGAGCAGTACTTC. It yields the protein CASSFAQGASYEQYF.

The rearrangement joins TRBV7-2 to TRBJ2-7, with a weak D call TRBD1 (6 bases). Trimming left V 6 bases short and J 0 bases short, with 15 bases between. CDR1 SGHTA and CDR2 FQGNSA come from the germline V gene. This CDR3 is built from 15 residues. CDR3 sequence reads: CASSTGPGLSYEQYF. In nucleotides, the CDR3 is TGTGCCAGCAGTACAGGGCCGGGCCTCTCCTACGAGCAGTACTTC.

This clone came up a few times. The V gene is TRBV30, the J gene TRBJ1-2; D is undetermined. The germline CDR1 and CDR2 sequences are GTSNPN and SVGIG (reference sequence). Deletions cut 3 bases from V and 0 bases from J, with 2 bases between. There are 11 residues in the CDR3. CDR3 nucleotides: TGTGCCTGGAGCACTAACTATGGCTACACCTTC. This translates into CAWSTNYGYTF.

This chain joins TRBV4-3 and TRBJ1-2; D remains ambiguous. Trimming took 4 bases from V and 2 from J, leaving 14 bases between them. Per the germline V gene, CDR1 is LGHNA and CDR2 is YSLEER. The CDR3 covers 15 residues. The CDR3 here is CASSPTRGTNYGYTF. The CDR3 region has the DNA TGCGCCAGCAGCCCAACCCGGGGAACCAACTATGGCTACACCTTC.

The chain couples TRBV5-4 to TRBJ2-1; 8 nucleotides line up with TRBD1. This CDR3 contains 16 residues. Germline lookup yields CDR1 SGHNT and CDR2 YYREEE (reference sequence). The trim removed 5 bases at V and 0 bases at J, leaving 7 bases unmatched. The CDR3 region has the DNA TGTGCCAGCAGGGGAACCGGGACAGGCTCCTACAATGAGCAGTTCTTC. Encoded protein: CASRGTGTGSYNEQFF.

V and J are TRBV2 and TRBJ1-2; no definite D call. The length of the CDR3 is 12 residues. V was pared by 8 bases and J by 5 bases, with 12 bases between. The germline gives CDR1 SNHLY, CDR2 FYNNEI. CDR3 protein: CASLTGYYGYTF. The CDR3 nucleotides read TGTGCCAGCCTGACTGGCTATTATGGCTACACCTTC.

This chain connects TRBV4-1 to TRBJ1-5; 8 bases line up with TRBD1. V was pared by 0 bases and J by 7 bases, with 11 bases of the junction left unmatched. Germline CDR1 MGHRA, CDR2 YSYEKL. CDR3 length: 17 residues. The CDR3 region has the DNA TGCGCCAGCAGCCAAGATTTAATGGACAGGGATGGCCAGCCCCAGCATTTT. Translated, it gives CASSQDLMDRDGQPQHF.

This clone was detected a few times. The chain employs TRBV2 and TRBJ2-7, with a weak D call TRBD1 (6 bases). Trimming took off 3 bases at V and 3 bases at J, with 9 bases between the two ends. CDR1 and CDR2 (germline): SNHLY, FYNNEI. This CDR3 comprises 13 residues. DNA of the CDR3: TGTGCCAGCAGTGACCGGGGACACTACGAGCAGTACTTC. Its protein product is CASSDRGHYEQYF. The full variable domain, completed using reference TRBV2 and TRBJ2-7, is EPEVTQTPSHQVTQMGQEVILRCVPISNHLYFYWYRQILGQKVEFLVSFYNNEISEKSEIFDDQFSVERPDGSNFTLKIRSTKLEDSAMYFCASSDRGHYEQYFGPGTRLTVT.

V usage is TRBV7-9 and J usage is TRBJ2-5; TRBD2 agrees at 13 bases. In germline, CDR1 is SEHNR, CDR2 FQNEAQ (reference sequence). V trimming: 8 bases; J trimming: 5 bases; junction bases outside the gene matches: 5. The CDR3 extends over 14 amino acids. CDR3 loop: CASGTSGTRETQYF. As DNA, the CDR3 is TGTGCCAGCGGGACTAGCGGGACTCGGGAGACCCAGTACTTC.

A remark on this clone: The same CDR3 also results from other DNA sequences found in this sample. This chain connects TRBV7-9 to TRBJ1-3, with D perhaps TRBD1 (5 bases). CDR1 and CDR2 (germline): SEHNR, FQNEAQ (reference sequence). V was clipped by 5 bases and J by 4 bases, with 12 bases between them. CDR3 size: 14 residues. The CDR3 loop is CASSLRGSGNTIYF. CDR3 sequence (DNA): TGTGCCAGCAGCCTAAGGGGATCCGGAAACACCATATATTTT. The complete variable domain, with remaining parts taken from reference TRBV7-9 and TRBJ1-3, reads DTGVSQNPRHKITKRGQNVTFRCDPISEHNRLYWYRQTLGQGPEFLTYFQNEAQLEKSRLLSDRFSAERPKGSFSTLEIQRTEQGDSAMYLCASSLRGSGNTIYFGEGSWLTVV.

The chain couples TRBV6-1 to TRBJ1-6; 7 bases fit TRBD1. The CDR3 consists of 16 residues. The V and J ends lost 4 bases and 12 bases, in that order; junction bases with no gene match: 15. CDR1 and CDR2 (germline): MNHNS, SASEGT. CDR3 residues: CASSATPGQTREPLHF. The CDR3 DNA sequence: TGTGCCAGCAGTGCCACTCCGGGACAGACCCGAGAACCCCTCCACTTT.

The rearrangement links TRBV15 to TRBJ2-7; D remains unclear. CDR3 length: 15 residues. Per the germline V gene, CDR1 is LNHNV and CDR2 is YYDKDF (reference sequence). The ends were cut back, 3 bases at V and 2 bases at J, with 14 bases in the middle. CDR3 loop: CATSSPRKAPYEQYF. The CDR3, as DNA: TGTGCCACCAGCAGTCCCAGGAAGGCGCCCTACGAGCAGTACTTC.

This clone was seen a single time. CDR3 coding DNA: TGTGCCAGTAGTATTACGTGGCTAGCGGGAGGCCAAAGGAGCTCCTACGAGCAGTACTTC. It encodes CASSITWLAGGQRSSYEQYF. This chain uses TRBV19 with TRBJ2-7, with TRBD2 matching over 11 bases. The CDR3 is 20 amino acids. The trim removed 3 bases at V and 0 bases at J, leaving 16 bases unmatched. Germline CDR1 is LNHDA and CDR2 is SQIVND (reference sequence). Full variable domain (outside the CDR3, taken from reference TRBV19 and TRBJ2-7): DGGITQSPKYLFRKEGQNVTLSCEQNLNHDAMYWYRQDPGQGLRLIYYSQIVNDFQKGDIAEGYSVSREKKESFPLTVTSAQKNPTAFYLCASSITWLAGGQRSSYEQYFGPGTRLTVT.

The chain employs TRBV5-6 and TRBJ1-4; D remains unclear. Trimming left V 0 bases short and J 7 bases short, with 10 bases between. CDR3 length: 14 residues. Per the germline V gene, CDR1 is SGHDT and CDR2 is YYEEEE. This chain's CDR3 is CASSLEGRGEKLFF. CDR3 DNA: TGTGCCAGCAGCTTGGAAGGCCGGGGTGAAAAACTGTTTTTT.

The chain is built from TRBV6-5 and TRBJ1-4; D remains ambiguous. Per the germline V gene, CDR1 is MNHEY and CDR2 is SVGAGI. This CDR3 has 16 residues. Trimming took 2 bases from V and 5 from J, leaving 15 bases between them. The CDR3 region is CASSYDAGRRNEKLFF. CDR3 in DNA: TGTGCCAGCAGTTACGATGCTGGGCGGAGGAATGAAAAACTGTTTTTT.

This clone has a single count. V and J are TRBV29-1 and TRBJ1-1; 7 bases agree with TRBD1. V lost 5 bases, J lost 0 bases, and 9 bases stayed unmatched. The germline gives CDR1 SQVTM, CDR2 ANQGSEA. This CDR3 has 15 amino acids. Here the CDR3 reads CSVQLDRVMNTEAFF. CDR3 nucleotide sequence: TGCAGCGTTCAACTCGACAGGGTCATGAACACTGAAGCTTTCTTT.

This chain links TRBV14 with TRBJ1-1, with D perhaps matching TRBD1 (6 bases). Germline lookup yields CDR1 SGHDN and CDR2 FVKESK. The CDR3 loop spans 16 amino acids. V lost 4 bases and J lost 0, with 15 bases in between. CDR3 bases: TGTGCCAGCAGCCTACGGGACACCGAAATGAACACTGAAGCTTTCTTT. This sequence encodes CASSLRDTEMNTEAFF.

V and J are TRBV30 and TRBJ1-4; 11 bases align to TRBD1. V lost 5 bases to trimming and J lost 8 bases; unmatched junction nucleotides: 7. The CDR3 totals 14 residues. CDR1 and CDR2 (germline): GTSNPN, SVGIG (reference sequence). The CDR3: CAWGQGARREKLFF. CDR3 DNA: TGTGCCTGGGGACAGGGGGCACGAAGGGAAAAACTGTTTTTT.